Reported below is one T cell receptor (beta chain). The antigen remains unidentified. These data are taken from a study of T cell responses to AZD1222 COVID-19 vaccine. Study-wide background: Timing groups of about 4 and about 12 weeks for second doses were pooled. Study-wide findings and caveats: Spike-spanning, vaccine-associated CD4 TCRs were dominant at 160-218 and 743-854. Clonal diversity was possibly underestimated, and the donors were mostly white British, with more females. Only five to seven individuals given AZD1222 were seropositive at baseline.

Clones were sequenced by immunoSEQ multiplex PCR, and TCRdb holds only the in-frame ones, with some missing. The table has some 95,000 clones, approximately 88% seen once; the top ten hold around 3.9%. Germline CDR1 reads MGHDK; CDR2 reads SYGVNS. CDR3 length: 13 residues. Deletions cut 3 bases from V and 2 bases from J, with 6 bases between. The sequence was collected from an adult in good health. The rearrangement uses TRBV25-1 and TRBJ2-3, with D hard to call. The input for sequencing was peripheral blood, taken on day 0 of AZD1222 vaccination. The CDR3 is CASSDHSTDTQYF. CDR3 in DNA: TGTGCCAGCAGTGACCACTCCACAGATACGCAGTATTTT.